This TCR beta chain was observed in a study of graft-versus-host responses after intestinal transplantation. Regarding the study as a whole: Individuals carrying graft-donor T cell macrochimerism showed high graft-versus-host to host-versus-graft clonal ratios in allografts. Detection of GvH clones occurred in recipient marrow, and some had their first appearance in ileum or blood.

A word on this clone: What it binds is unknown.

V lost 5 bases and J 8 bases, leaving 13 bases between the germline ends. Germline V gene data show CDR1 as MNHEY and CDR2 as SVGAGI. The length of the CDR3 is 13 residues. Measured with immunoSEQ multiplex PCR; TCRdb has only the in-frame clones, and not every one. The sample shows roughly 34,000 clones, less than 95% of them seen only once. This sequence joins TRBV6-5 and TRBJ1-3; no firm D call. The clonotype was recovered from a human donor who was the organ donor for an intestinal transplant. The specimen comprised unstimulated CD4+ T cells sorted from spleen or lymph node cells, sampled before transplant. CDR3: CASSNTPRDTIYF. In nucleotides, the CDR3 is TGTGCCAGCAGTAACACTCCCCGAGACACCATATATTTT.